The 26 T cell receptor beta chains reported below all come from one sample, sequenced in a study of blood T cell repertoires in COVID-19. This table comes from immunoSEQ multiplex PCR, and its TCRdb copy is limited to in-frame clones, with some not included. The repertoire holds around 100,000 clones, with about 75% as singletons. What was sequenced was peripheral blood. The receptors were gathered from a man older than 75 with acute or convalescent COVID-19.

The chain uses TRBV7-3 and TRBJ2-2; 7 bases match TRBD1. This CDR3 is 14 amino acids long. Trimming at V came to 4 bases and at J to 6 bases, leaving 5 bases not matched to a gene. Germline loops: CDR1 SGHTA, CDR2 FQGTGA. Written as DNA, the CDR3 is TGTGCCAGCAGCTCTCGACAGGGATCCGGGGAGCTGTTTTTT. This gives the protein CASSSRQGSGELFF.

V usage is TRBV18 and J usage is TRBJ2-1; D not certain. V lost 4 bases, J lost 9 bases, and 13 bases lay in between. The germline V gene encodes CDR1 KGHSH and CDR2 LQKENI. The CDR3 totals 13 residues. This CDR3 reads CASSLHSESEQFF. In DNA, the CDR3 is TGTGCCAGCTCACTACACTCGGAGAGTGAGCAGTTCTTC.

Points on this clone: The germline gene is not matched at one end of the junction; a read error may be the cause. This chain connects TRBV2 to TRBJ1-2; 7 bases map to TRBD1. Per germline, CDR1 SNHLY and CDR2 FYNNEI. The CDR3 totals 11 residues. The CDR3 DNA reads as TGTGCCAGCAGGTCCGGACAGGCGAGAGCCTTC. It specifies CASRSGQARAF.

The rearrangement joins TRBV15 to TRBJ2-7; D call uncertain. The CDR3 runs to 13 residues. V was clipped by 0 bases and J by 3 bases, with 6 bases between them. Germline loops: CDR1 LNHNV, CDR2 YYDKDF (reference sequence). CDR3 sequence (DNA): TGTGCCACCAGCAGAGAAGCGCTCTACGAGCAGTACTTC. It yields the protein CATSREALYEQYF.

CDR3 coding DNA: TGTGCCAGCACTCCTTGGACAGGGCTTAATTCACCCCTCCACTTT. Translation: CASTPWTGLNSPLHF. The chain carries TRBV28 and TRBJ1-6; 8 nucleotides align to TRBD1. Germline assignment: CDR1 MDHEN and CDR2 SYDVKM. The CDR3 runs 15 residues. The ends lost 7 bases at V and 6 bases at J; junction bases unmatched: 8.

V is TRBV19 and J is TRBJ2-4, with TRBD2 matching over 12 bases. V shed 3 bases, J shed 7 bases, and the junction held 7 bases outside the gene matches. CDR3 length equals 16 residues. Germline CDR1 reads LNHDA; CDR2 reads SQIVND (reference sequence). The CDR3 DNA follows: TGTGCCAGTAGTATTTCTAGCGGGAGGGGGAGGAACATTCAGTACTTC. Its translation is CASSISSGRGRNIQYF.

The rearrangement links TRBV28 to TRBJ1-1; 9 bases align to TRBD1. The CDR3 is made up of 16 amino acids. The J segment lost 1 base and the V segment lost 3 bases, leaving 6 bases of the junction unmatched. Per germline, CDR1 MDHEN and CDR2 SYDVKM. The CDR3: CASSLGGQGTNTEAFF. The CDR3 bases are TGTGCCAGCAGTTTGGGGGGACAGGGTACGAACACTGAAGCTTTCTTT.

In its sample, this clone is medium-sized. The chain joins TRBV3-1 (or the pseudogene TRBV3-2) to TRBJ2-7; 9 bases match TRBD2. The CDR3 has 13 amino acids. Germline CDR1 is LGHDT and CDR2 is YNNKEL (reference sequence). V trimming: 8 bases; J trimming: 2 bases; junction bases outside the gene matches: 4. The CDR3 DNA is TGTGCCAGCCGGGCTAGCGGGGCCTACGAGCAGTACTTC. Translating gives CASRASGAYEQYF.

As to this clone: One junction end does not reproduce the germline sequence, and a read error may be involved. The CDR3 loop reads CSASAGGGTDTQYF. In DNA, the CDR3 is TGCAGTGCTAGTGCGGGAGGAGGCACGGATACGCAGTATTTT. The chain recombines TRBV20-1 with TRBJ2-3, with TRBD2 identical over 8 bases. CDR3 length equals 14 residues. In germline, CDR1 is DFQATT, CDR2 SNEGSKA (reference sequence).

This sequence joins TRBV3-1 (or the pseudogene TRBV3-2) and TRBJ2-3; maybe TRBD2 (6 bases). V lost 4 bases and J lost 7, with 9 bases in between. This CDR3 region has 12 residues. In germline, CDR1 is LGHDT, CDR2 YNNKEL (reference sequence). This CDR3 is CASSLRGNTQYF. As DNA, the CDR3 is TGTGCCAGCAGCCTACGCGGGAATACGCAGTATTTT.

The J gene is TRBJ2-5, the V gene TRBV18, with D possibly matching TRBD1 (6 bases). The CDR3 length is 12 residues. Germline assignment: CDR1 KGHSH and CDR2 LQKENI. Trimming took off 6 bases at V and 5 bases at J, with 10 bases between the two ends. The DNA of the CDR3 is TGTGCCAGCTCCCTGCAGGGGGAGACCCAGTACTTC. Protein sequence: CASSLQGETQYF.

The chain uses TRBV28 and TRBJ1-4, with D tentatively TRBD1 (6 bases). This CDR3 has 15 residues. From germline, CDR1 is MDHEN and CDR2 SYDVKM. Trimming removed 7 bases from V and 0 bases from J, with 12 bases in between. DNA for the CDR3: TGTGCCAGCATGGGGGCGCCCCCAACTAATGAAAAACTGTTTTTT. Its translation is CASMGAPPTNEKLFF.

V gene TRBV7-8 combines with J gene TRBJ2-3, with TRBD1 matching over 9 bases. The CDR3 is made up of 14 amino acids. V was pared by 4 bases and J by 3 bases, with 2 bases of the junction left unmatched. CDR1 and CDR2 (germline): SGHVS, FQNEAQ. The CDR3 DNA follows: TGTGCCAGCAGCTCCGGACAGGGGACAGATACGCAGTATTTT. This gives the protein CASSSGQGTDTQYF.

V usage is TRBV19 and J usage is TRBJ1-6; weak D call: TRBD1 (6 bases). CDR3 size: 13 residues. CDR1 LNHDA and CDR2 SQIVND come from the germline V gene (reference sequence). Between the trimmed V and J ends, which lost 6 bases and 8 bases, there was a span of 11 bases. The CDR3 region has the DNA TGTGCCAGTAGGCGGACAGTCGATTCACCCCTCCACTTT. It translates to CASRRTVDSPLHF.

This chain links TRBV5-8 with TRBJ1-3; the D is unclear. Trimming cost V 0 bases and J 6 bases, with 7 bases left between them. This CDR3 spans 13 amino acids. CDR1 is SGHTS, CDR2 YDEGEE, per germline. CDR3 loop: CASSLAHPNTIYF. Written as DNA, the CDR3 is TGTGCCAGCAGCTTGGCACATCCAAACACCATATATTTT. Full variable domain (remainder filled in from reference TRBV5-8 and TRBJ1-3): EAGVTQSPTHLIKTRGQQATLRCSPISGHTSVYWYQQALGLGLQFLLWYDEGEERNRGNFPPRFSGRQFPNYSSELNVNALELEDSALYLCASSLAHPNTIYFGEGSWLTVV.

The V and J genes are TRBV5-6 and TRBJ2-4; D might be TRBD1 (6 bases). In germline, CDR1 is SGHDT, CDR2 YYEEEE. CDR3 length equals 13 residues. V was pared by 5 bases and J by 9 bases, with 15 bases between. As DNA, the CDR3 is TGTGCCAGCAGTTATAAAACAGGGACCATTCAGTACTTC. Translation gives CASSYKTGTIQYF. Variable domain in full (rest from reference TRBV5-6 and TRBJ2-4): DAGVTQSPTHLIKTRGQQVTLRCSPKSGHDTVSWYQQALGQGPQFIFQYYEEEERQRGNFPDRFSGHQFPNYSSELNVNALLLGDSALYLCASSYKTGTIQYFGAGTRLSVL.

The chain employs TRBV7-9 and TRBJ2-3, with D perhaps matching TRBD2 (5 bases). V was trimmed by 5 bases and J by 5 bases, leaving 8 bases between them. The V gene's germline CDR1 is SEHNR and CDR2 FQNEAQ (reference sequence). The CDR3 consists of 12 residues. The CDR3 nucleotides read TGTGCCAGCAGCCCCGCGGGAGATACGCAGTATTTT. It specifies CASSPAGDTQYF.

This clone was observed a few times. V is TRBV19 and J is TRBJ2-3; D call uncertain. The CDR3 consists of 13 residues. Germline-derived CDR1 and CDR2 are LNHDA and SQIVND (reference sequence). Trimming cost V 9 bases and J 2 bases, with 12 bases left between them. The CDR3 reads CASEPRNTDTQYF. CDR3 DNA: TGTGCCAGCGAACCCAGGAACACAGATACGCAGTATTTT.

J is TRBJ1-3 and V is TRBV5-4; TRBD1 agrees at 7 bases. Germline V gene sequence: CDR1 SGHNT, CDR2 YYREEE (reference sequence). This CDR3 comprises 17 residues. V gave up 1 base and J gave up 0 bases; unmatched junction bases: 7. CDR3 DNA sequence: TGTGCCAGCAGCTTGACAATCGCAGGGGGCTCTGGAAACACCATATATTTT. Amino acids: CASSLTIAGGSGNTIYF.

The gene calls are TRBV5-4 and TRBJ2-1; 7 positions agree with TRBD2. From germline, CDR1 is SGHNT and CDR2 YYREEE (reference sequence). V lost 4 bases, J lost 9 bases, and 7 bases stayed unmatched. This CDR3 is built from 13 residues. CDR3 sequence: CASSTTSAVEQFF. The CDR3 region has the DNA TGTGCCAGCAGCACCACTAGCGCGGTTGAGCAGTTCTTC.

This clone was detected once. The chain has TRBV29-1 and TRBJ2-3; D unclear. Per germline, CDR1 SQVTM and CDR2 ANQGSEA. V lost 6 bases and J lost 2, with 6 bases in between. CDR3 length equals 11 residues. DNA for the CDR3: TGCAGCGTCCCTCCCACAGATACGCAGTATTTT. Its translation is CSVPPTDTQYF.

The V call is TRBV5-1, the J call TRBJ2-2; 8 bases map to TRBD1. The junction had 11 bases not matched to a gene; V was cut back by 4 bases and J by 6 bases. The CDR3 contains 16 residues. Germline loops: CDR1 SGHRS, CDR2 YFSETQ. The CDR3 loop is CASSRTGISTPGELFF. For the CDR3, the DNA is TGCGCCAGCAGCAGGACAGGGATTAGTACTCCCGGGGAGCTGTTTTTT.

This sequence joins TRBV6-5 and TRBJ2-5; 10 bases are a match to TRBD2. The CDR3 totals 15 residues. After removal of 8 bases from V and 5 bases from J, the junction contained 11 bases not matched to a gene. Germline V gene data show CDR1 as MNHEY and CDR2 as SVGAGI. The CDR3 sequence is CASERGGSGRETQYF. As DNA, the CDR3 is TGTGCCAGCGAACGAGGGGGTAGCGGGAGGGAGACCCAGTACTTC.

The chain has TRBV21-1 and TRBJ2-1; TRBD2, the D gene given by the table, was not confirmed from the DNA. TRBV21-1 is given as a pseudogene. The CDR3 covers 15 residues. The DNA of the CDR3 is TGTGCCAGCAGCCCCCGCGACTCGTATAACAATGAGCAGTTCTTC. This sequence encodes CASSPRDSYNNEQFF.

The chain recombines TRBV4-3 with TRBJ1-2; D not resolved. Trimming stripped 4 bases from V and 3 bases from J, with 9 bases between. Germline values: CDR1 LGHNA, CDR2 YSLEER. The CDR3 totals 13 residues. DNA for the CDR3: TGCGCCAGCAGCCCCCTGGCCGACTATGGCTACACCTTC. It encodes CASSPLADYGYTF.

This chain links TRBV28 with TRBJ1-5; the D is unclear. The CDR3 covers 13 residues. The V end was cut by 2 bases, the J end by 2 bases, with 4 bases between. Germline CDR1 MDHEN, CDR2 SYDVKM. CDR3 amino acids: CASSLQGNQPQHF. CDR3 nucleotides: TGTGCCAGCAGTTTACAGGGCAATCAGCCCCAGCATTTT.